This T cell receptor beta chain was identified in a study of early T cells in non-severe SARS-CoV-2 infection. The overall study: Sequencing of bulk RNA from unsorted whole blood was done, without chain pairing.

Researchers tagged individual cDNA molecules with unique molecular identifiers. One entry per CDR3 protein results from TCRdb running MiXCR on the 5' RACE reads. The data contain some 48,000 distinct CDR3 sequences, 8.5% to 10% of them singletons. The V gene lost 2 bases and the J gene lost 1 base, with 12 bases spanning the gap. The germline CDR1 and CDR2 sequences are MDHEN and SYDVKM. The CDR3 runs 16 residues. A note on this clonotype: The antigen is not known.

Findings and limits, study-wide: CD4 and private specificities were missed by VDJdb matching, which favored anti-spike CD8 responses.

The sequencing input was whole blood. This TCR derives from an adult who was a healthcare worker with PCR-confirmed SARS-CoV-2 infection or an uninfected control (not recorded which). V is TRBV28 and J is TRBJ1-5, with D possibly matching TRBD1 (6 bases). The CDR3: CASSLIQGRSNQPQHF. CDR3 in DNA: TGTGCCAGCAGTTTAATTCAGGGGAGAAGCAATCAGCCCCAGCATTTT.